Below, one T cell receptor (beta chain) is given with its context. Germline assignment: CDR1 SGDLS and CDR2 YYNGEE. This CDR3 contains 16 residues. V lost 4 bases and J lost 5; bases outside the gene matches: 11. This sample is part of a study of blood T cell repertoires in COVID-19. Study context: The United States, Italy and Spain were the sources of the acute and convalescent COVID-19 samples. Sources were T cells, B-cell-depleted T cells, or PBMCs; the material itself was cDNA or gDNA.

Study processing details: Counts of nucleated cells, estimated from reference gene primer amplification, were obtained. Produced via immunoSEQ multiplex PCR; TCRdb's table is partial and in-frame only. The V and J calls and clone size come from that table; D and trimming were worked out from the DNA. This table holds over 85,000 clones, 80% to 90% found once. The V and J genes are TRBV9 and TRBJ2-3; 9 bases are shared with TRBD2. The TCR comes from a woman aged 55-70 years with acute or convalescent COVID-19. Material: peripheral blood. CDR3 coding DNA: TGTGCCAGCAGCACCTTAGCGGGGGCCGGGGGAGATACGCAGTATTTT. It yields the protein CASSTLAGAGGDTQYF. Filled out from reference TRBV9 and TRBJ2-3, the complete variable domain reads DSGVTQTPKHLITATGQRVTLRCSPRSGDLSVYWYQQSLDQGLQFLIQYYNGEERAKGNILERFSAQQFPDLHSELNLSSLELGDSALYFCASSTLAGAGGDTQYFGPGTRLTVL.